This passage covers 5 T cell receptor beta chains from one sample sequenced in a study of breast tumors, draining lymph nodes, adjacent tissues. TCRdb called the multiplex PCR reads again in MiXCR, with one record for every CDR3 protein. The profile shows about 25,000 distinct CDR3 sequences, approximately 20% of them singletons. Material: breast tumor tissue. These receptor sequences come from a female donor with breast cancer. Some clones in this sample may be carry-over from other donors' samples.

The sample holds many counts of this clonotype. The rearrangement uses TRBV12-3 or TRBV12-4 and TRBJ2-7; D assignment may be TRBD1 or TRBD2 (6 bases each). Trimming removed 3 bases at V and 5 bases at J, with 14 bases between. CDR3 length: 14 residues. The CDR3 reads CASSFLGGRNEQYF. In DNA form, the CDR3 reads TGTGCCAGCAGTTTCCTTGGGGGGCGAAACGAGCAGTACTTC.

With regard to this clonotype: This sequence may be a read error, since a much larger clone differs from it by one base. The CDR3: CASSHQANNYGYTF. CDR3 DNA: TGTGCCAGCAGTCACCAGGCCAATAACTATGGCTACACCTTC. The chain links TRBV27 to TRBJ1-2; no reliable D call. Per germline, CDR1 MNHEY and CDR2 SMNVEV (reference sequence). V shed 5 bases and J shed 1 base, with 11 bases lying between them. This CDR3 comprises 14 residues.

The table lists this clonotype with a few counts. The rearrangement uses TRBV6-1 and TRBJ2-4, with D possibly being TRBD1 (8 bases). V lost 3 bases, J lost 8 bases, and 14 bases lay in between. Germline lookup yields CDR1 MNHNS and CDR2 SASEGT. CDR3 length: 14 residues. The CDR3 spells CASSEDRAGDIQYF. Here the CDR3 DNA reads TGTGCCAGCAGTGAGGACAGGGCGGGGGACATTCAGTACTTC.

This clonotype was picked up many times. This rearrangement joins TRBV24-1 to TRBJ2-2; unclear D gene. V was pared by 8 bases and J by 1 base, with 4 bases between. The germline gives CDR1 KGHDR, CDR2 SFDVKD. This CDR3 region has 12 residues. DNA of the CDR3: TGTGCCACCACAGGGAACACCGGGGAGCTGTTTTTT. This gives the protein CATTGNTGELFF.

The V and J genes are TRBV29-1 and TRBJ2-3; the D gene is possibly TRBD2 (6 bases). The CDR3 extends over 13 amino acids. Germline CDR1 SQVTM, CDR2 ANQGSEA. The V gene lost 8 bases and the J gene lost 7 bases, with 19 bases spanning the gap. The DNA for the CDR3 is TGCAGCTTCGACGGAGTGGGAGGACATACGCAGTATTTT. Protein sequence: CSFDGVGGHTQYF.